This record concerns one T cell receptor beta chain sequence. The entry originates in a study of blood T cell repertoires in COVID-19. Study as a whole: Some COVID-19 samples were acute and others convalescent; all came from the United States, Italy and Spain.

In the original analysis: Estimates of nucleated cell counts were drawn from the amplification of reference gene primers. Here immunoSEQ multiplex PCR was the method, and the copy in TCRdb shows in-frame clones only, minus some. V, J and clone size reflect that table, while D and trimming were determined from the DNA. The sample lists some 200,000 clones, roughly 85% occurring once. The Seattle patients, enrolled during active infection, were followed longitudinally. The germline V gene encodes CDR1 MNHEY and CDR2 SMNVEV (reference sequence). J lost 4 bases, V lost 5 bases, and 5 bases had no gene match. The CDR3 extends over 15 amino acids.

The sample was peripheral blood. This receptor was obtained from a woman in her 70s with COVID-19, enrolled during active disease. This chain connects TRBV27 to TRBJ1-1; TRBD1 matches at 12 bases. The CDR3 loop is CASSPGTGGPTEAFF. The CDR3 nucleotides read TGTGCCAGCAGTCCGGGGACAGGGGGCCCCACTGAAGCTTTCTTT.